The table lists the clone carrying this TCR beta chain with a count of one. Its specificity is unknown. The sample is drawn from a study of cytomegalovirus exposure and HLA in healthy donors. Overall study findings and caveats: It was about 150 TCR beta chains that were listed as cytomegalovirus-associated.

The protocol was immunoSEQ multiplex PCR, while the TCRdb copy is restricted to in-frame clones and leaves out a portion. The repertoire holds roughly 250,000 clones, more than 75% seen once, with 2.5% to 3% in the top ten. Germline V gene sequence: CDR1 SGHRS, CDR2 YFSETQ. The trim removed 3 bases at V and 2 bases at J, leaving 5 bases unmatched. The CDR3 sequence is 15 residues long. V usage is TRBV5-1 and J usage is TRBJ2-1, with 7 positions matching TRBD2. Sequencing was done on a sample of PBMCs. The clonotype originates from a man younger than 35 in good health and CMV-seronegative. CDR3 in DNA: TGCGCCAGCAGCTATAGCGGGTTAACCTACAATGAGCAGTTCTTC. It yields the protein CASSYSGLTYNEQFF.